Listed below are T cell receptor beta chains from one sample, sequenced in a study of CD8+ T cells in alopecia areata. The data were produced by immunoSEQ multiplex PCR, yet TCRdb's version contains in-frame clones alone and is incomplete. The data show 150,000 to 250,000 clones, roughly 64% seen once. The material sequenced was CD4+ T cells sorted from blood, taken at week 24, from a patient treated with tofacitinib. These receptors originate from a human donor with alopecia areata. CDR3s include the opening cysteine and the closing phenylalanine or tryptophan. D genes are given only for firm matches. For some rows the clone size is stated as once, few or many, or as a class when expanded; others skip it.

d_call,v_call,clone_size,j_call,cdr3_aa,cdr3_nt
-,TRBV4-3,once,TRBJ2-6,CASSPSAGANVLTF,TGCGCCAGCAGCCCCAGCGCGGGGGCCAACGTCCTGACTTTC
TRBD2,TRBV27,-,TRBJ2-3,CASRGLARTDTQYF,TGTGCCAGCAGGGGACTAGCCCGCACAGATACGCAGTATTTT
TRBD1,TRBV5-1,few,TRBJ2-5,CASSQAGTGEETQYF,TGCGCCAGCAGCCAAGCCGGGACAGGGGAAGAGACCCAGTACTTC
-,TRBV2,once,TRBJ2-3,CASSGRVYTDTQYF,TGTGCCAGCAGCGGACGGGTTTACACAGATACGCAGTATTTT
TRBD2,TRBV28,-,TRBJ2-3,CASSGSSIDTQYF,TGTGCCAGTAGCGGGAGTTCGATAGATACGCAGTATTTT
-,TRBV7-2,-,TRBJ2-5,CASSTQSGRETQYF,TGTGCCAGCAGCACCCAATCGGGGAGAGAGACCCAGTACTTC
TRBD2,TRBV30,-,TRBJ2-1,CAWSPLLAGLNEQFF,TGTGCCTGGAGTCCCCTATTAGCGGGATTGAATGAGCAGTTCTTC
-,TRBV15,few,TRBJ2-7,CATSRDLANEQYF,TGTGCCACCAGCAGAGATTTGGCGAACGAGCAGTACTTC
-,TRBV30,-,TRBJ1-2,CAWSGSLYGYTF,TGTGCCTGGTCGGGCTCCCTCTATGGCTACACCTTC
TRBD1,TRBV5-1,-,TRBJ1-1,CASSSRDRGHEAFF,TGCGCCAGCAGCTCCCGGGACAGGGGTCATGAAGCTTTCTTT
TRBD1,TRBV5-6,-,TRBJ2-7,CASSWRQGPSYEQYF,TGTGCCAGCAGCTGGAGACAGGGGCCCTCCTACGAGCAGTACTTC
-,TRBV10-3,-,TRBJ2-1,CATGGPSPYNEQFF,TGTGCCACGGGTGGTCCTAGCCCCTACAATGAGCAGTTCTTC
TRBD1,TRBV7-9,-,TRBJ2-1,CASSSPGTGTSSYNEQFF,TGTGCCAGCAGCTCCCCGGGGACAGGGACGAGCTCCTACAATGAGCAGTTCTTC
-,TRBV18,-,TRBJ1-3,CASSPIQGVGGNTIYF,TGTGCCAGCTCACCTATTCAGGGCGTCGGAGGAAACACCATATATTTT
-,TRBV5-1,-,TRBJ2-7,CASSLDTGIGSYEQYF,TGCGCCAGCAGCTTGGACACGGGTATCGGGAGCTACGAGCAGTACTTC
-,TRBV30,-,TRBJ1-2,CAWSALGRGYGYTF,TGTGCCTGGAGTGCCCTGGGCAGGGGATATGGCTACACCTTC
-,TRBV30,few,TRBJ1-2,CAWISRTRDRRNGYTF,TGTGCCTGGATATCCAGGACACGGGATCGGAGAAATGGCTACACCTTC
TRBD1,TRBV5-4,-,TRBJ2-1,CASSWVRDRDNEQFF,TGTGCCAGCAGCTGGGTCCGGGACAGGGACAATGAGCAGTTCTTC
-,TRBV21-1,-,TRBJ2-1,CASSIPQGAGNEQFF,TGTGCCAGCAGTATTCCCCAGGGGGCGGGCAATGAGCAGTTCTTC
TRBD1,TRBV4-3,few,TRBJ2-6,CASSQAQGQASGANVLTF,TGCGCCAGCAGCCAAGCACAGGGGCAAGCCTCTGGGGCCAACGTCCTGACTTTC
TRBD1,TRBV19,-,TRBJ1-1,CASRRQGLNTEAFF,TGTGCCAGTAGGCGACAGGGCCTGAACACTGAAGCTTTCTTT
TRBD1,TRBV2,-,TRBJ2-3,CASSEAFGRGLDTQYF,TGTGCCAGCAGTGAAGCGTTTGGCAGGGGGTTGGATACGCAGTATTTT
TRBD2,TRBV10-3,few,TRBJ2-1,CAGSSGGGNNEQFF,TGTGCCGGCTCAAGCGGGGGAGGGAACAATGAGCAGTTCTTC
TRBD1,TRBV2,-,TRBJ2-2,CASSEVDRVTGELFF,TGTGCCAGCAGTGAAGTGGACAGGGTAACCGGGGAGCTGTTTTTT
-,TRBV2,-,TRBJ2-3,CASSGLTDTQYF,TGTGCCAGCAGTGGGCTCACAGATACGCAGTATTTT
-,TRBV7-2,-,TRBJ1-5,CASSLVTGFDQPQHF,TGTGCCAGCAGCTTAGTTACCGGGTTCGATCAGCCCCAGCATTTT
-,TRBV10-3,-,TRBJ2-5,CAISDRSGQETQYF,TGTGCCATCAGTGATCGTAGCGGACAAGAGACCCAGTACTTC
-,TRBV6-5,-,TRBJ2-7,CASSYSRSSSYEQYF,TGTGCCAGCAGTTACTCAAGAAGCTCCAGCTACGAGCAGTACTTC
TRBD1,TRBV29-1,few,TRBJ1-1,CSVSDRENTEAFF,TGCAGCGTTTCCGACAGGGAGAACACTGAAGCTTTCTTT
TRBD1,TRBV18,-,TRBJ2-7,CASSPQGTGGYEQYF,TGTGCCAGCTCACCCCAGGGGACAGGGGGCTACGAGCAGTACTTC
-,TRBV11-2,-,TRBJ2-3,CASSLRQVIDTQYF,TGTGCCAGCAGCTTAAGACAGGTTATTGATACGCAGTATTTT
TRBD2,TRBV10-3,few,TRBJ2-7,CATQKGLAGFYEQYF,TGTGCCACCCAAAAGGGGCTAGCGGGATTCTACGAGCAGTACTTC
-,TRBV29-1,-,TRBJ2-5,CSVEGGSGETQYF,TGCAGCGTTGAAGGAGGGTCGGGAGAGACCCAGTACTTC
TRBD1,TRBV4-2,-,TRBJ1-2,CASSRIGQGGIGYTF,TGTGCCAGCAGCCGGATCGGACAGGGAGGAATTGGCTACACCTTC
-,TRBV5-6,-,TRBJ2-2,CASSLYRRGSDTGELFF,TGTGCCAGCAGCTTGTACCGGAGGGGTTCGGACACCGGGGAGCTGTTTTTT
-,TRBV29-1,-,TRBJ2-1,CSVGTTGDEQFF,TGCAGCGTTGGGACTACGGGGGATGAGCAGTTCTTC
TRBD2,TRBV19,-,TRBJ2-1,CASREAGETYNEQFF,TGTGCCAGTAGGGAGGCGGGAGAAACCTACAATGAGCAGTTCTTC
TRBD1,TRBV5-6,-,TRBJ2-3,CASSPGQGQFGDTQYF,TGTGCCAGCAGCCCAGGACAGGGTCAATTTGGAGATACGCAGTATTTT
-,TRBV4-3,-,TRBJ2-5,CASSQGTLGLGTQYF,TGCGCCAGCAGCCAAGGGACATTGGGGCTCGGGACCCAGTACTTC
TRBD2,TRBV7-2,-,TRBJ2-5,CASSLGLAAMTQYF,TGTGCCAGCAGCTTAGGACTAGCGGCTATGACCCAGTACTTC
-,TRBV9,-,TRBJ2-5,CASSLGGRPETQYF,TGTGCCAGCAGCTTAGGGGGACGACCAGAGACCCAGTACTTC
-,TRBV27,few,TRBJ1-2,CASSLTNPGLNYGYTF,TGTGCCAGCAGTTTAACGAACCCAGGTCTTAACTATGGCTACACCTTC
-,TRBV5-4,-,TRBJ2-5,CASSLGQGRQETQYF,TGTGCCAGCAGCTTGGGCCAGGGGAGACAAGAGACCCAGTACTTC
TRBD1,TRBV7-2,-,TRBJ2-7,CASSSDRGGEQYF,TGTGCCAGCAGCTCCGACAGGGGTGGGGAGCAGTACTTC
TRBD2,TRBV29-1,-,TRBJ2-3,CSVGGTSGGLTDTQYF,TGCAGCGTGGGAGGGACTAGCGGGGGGCTCACAGATACGCAGTATTTT
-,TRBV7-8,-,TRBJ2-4,CASSPGRAKNIQYF,TGTGCCAGCAGCCCGGGGAGGGCCAAAAACATTCAGTACTTC
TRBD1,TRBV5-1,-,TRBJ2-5,CASSLGDRGRQETQYF,TGCGCCAGCAGCTTAGGGGACAGGGGGCGCCAAGAGACCCAGTACTTC
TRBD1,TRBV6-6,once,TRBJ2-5,CASSTRPGGLVETQYF,TGTGCCAGCAGCACGCGGCCAGGGGGTCTAGTAGAGACCCAGTACTTC
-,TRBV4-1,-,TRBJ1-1,CASSQVPRTEDTEAFF,TGCGCCAGCAGCCAAGTCCCCCGGACAGAAGATACTGAAGCTTTCTTT
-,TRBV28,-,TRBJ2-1,CASSFRLAGHEQFF,TGTGCCAGCAGTTTCCGTCTAGCTGGCCATGAGCAGTTCTTC
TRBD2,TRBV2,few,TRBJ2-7,CASSGSLTSGYEQYF,TGTGCCAGCAGTGGGAGCTTGACTAGCGGCTACGAGCAGTACTTC
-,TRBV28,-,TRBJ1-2,CASSFSQRLTYTF,TGTGCCAGCAGTTTTTCGCAGCGCCTCACTTACACCTTC
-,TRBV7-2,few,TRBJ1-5,CASSLRPSLGQPQHF,TGTGCCAGCAGCTTAAGGCCCTCTTTGGGTCAGCCCCAGCATTTT
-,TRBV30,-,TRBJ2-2,CAWRQNTGELFF,TGTGCCTGGAGGCAGAACACCGGGGAGCTGTTTTTT
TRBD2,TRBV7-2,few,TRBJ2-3,CASSISGGPDTQYF,TGTGCCAGCAGCATATCGGGGGGGCCAGATACGCAGTATTTT